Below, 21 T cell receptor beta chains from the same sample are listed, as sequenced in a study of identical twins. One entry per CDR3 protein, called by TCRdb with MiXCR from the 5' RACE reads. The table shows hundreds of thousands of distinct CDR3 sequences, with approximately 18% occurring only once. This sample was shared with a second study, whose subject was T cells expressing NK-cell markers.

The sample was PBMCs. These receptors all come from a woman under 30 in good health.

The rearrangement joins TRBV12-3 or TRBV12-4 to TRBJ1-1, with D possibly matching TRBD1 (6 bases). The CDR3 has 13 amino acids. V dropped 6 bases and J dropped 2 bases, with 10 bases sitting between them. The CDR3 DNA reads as TGTGCCAGCAGGAAGACAGGCAACACTGAAGCTTTCTTT. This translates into CASRKTGNTEAFF.

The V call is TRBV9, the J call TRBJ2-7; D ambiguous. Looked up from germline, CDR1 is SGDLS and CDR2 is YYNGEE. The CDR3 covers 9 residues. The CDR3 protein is CAGWGEQYF. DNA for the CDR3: TGTGCGGGGTGGGGAGAGCAGTACTTC.

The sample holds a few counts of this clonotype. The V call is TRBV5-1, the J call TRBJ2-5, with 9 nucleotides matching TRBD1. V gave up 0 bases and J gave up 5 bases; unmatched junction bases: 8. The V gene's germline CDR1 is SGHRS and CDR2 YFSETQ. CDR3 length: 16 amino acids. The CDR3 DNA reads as TGCGCCAGCAGCTTGGAAGGGACAGGGCGGGCGGAGACCCAGTACTTC. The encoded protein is CASSLEGTGRAETQYF.

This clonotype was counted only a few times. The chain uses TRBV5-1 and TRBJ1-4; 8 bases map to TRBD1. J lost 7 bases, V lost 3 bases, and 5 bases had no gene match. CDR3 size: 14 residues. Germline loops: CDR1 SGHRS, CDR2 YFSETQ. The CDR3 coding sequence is TGCGCCAGCAGCTCGACAGGGGTTGGTGAAAAACTGTTTTTT. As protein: CASSSTGVGEKLFF. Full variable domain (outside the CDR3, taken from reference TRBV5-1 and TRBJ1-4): KAGVTQTPRYLIKTRGQQVTLSCSPISGHRSVSWYQQTPGQGLQFLFEYFSETQRNKGNFPGRFSGRQFSNSRSEMNVSTLELGDSALYLCASSSTGVGEKLFFGSGTQLSVL.

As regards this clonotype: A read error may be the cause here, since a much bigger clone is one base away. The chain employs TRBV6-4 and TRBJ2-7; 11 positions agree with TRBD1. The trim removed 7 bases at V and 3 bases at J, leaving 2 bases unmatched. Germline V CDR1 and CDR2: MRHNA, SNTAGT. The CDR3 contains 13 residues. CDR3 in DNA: TGTGCCAGCAATGGGACAGGGGGCTACGAGCAGTACTTC. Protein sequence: CASNGTGGYEQYF.

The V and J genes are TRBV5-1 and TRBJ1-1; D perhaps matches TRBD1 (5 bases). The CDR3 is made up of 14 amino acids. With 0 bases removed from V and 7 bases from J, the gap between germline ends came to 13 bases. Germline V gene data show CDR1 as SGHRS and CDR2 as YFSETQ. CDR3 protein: CASSLAVGAGEAFF. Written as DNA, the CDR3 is TGCGCCAGCAGCTTGGCCGTAGGGGCTGGTGAAGCTTTCTTT.

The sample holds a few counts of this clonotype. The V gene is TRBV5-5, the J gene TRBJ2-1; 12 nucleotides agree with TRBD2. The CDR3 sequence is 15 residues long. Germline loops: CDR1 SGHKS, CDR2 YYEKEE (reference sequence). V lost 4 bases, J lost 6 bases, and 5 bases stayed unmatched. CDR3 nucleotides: TGTGCCAGCAGCGCGGGACTAGCGGGTATCAATGAGCAGTTCTTC. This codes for CASSAGLAGINEQFF. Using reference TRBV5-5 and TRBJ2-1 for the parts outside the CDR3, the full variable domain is DAGVTQSPTHLIKTRGQQVTLRCSPISGHKSVSWYQQVLGQGPQFIFQYYEKEERGRGNFPDRFSARQFPNYSSELNVNALLLGDSALYLCASSAGLAGINEQFFGPGTRLTVL.

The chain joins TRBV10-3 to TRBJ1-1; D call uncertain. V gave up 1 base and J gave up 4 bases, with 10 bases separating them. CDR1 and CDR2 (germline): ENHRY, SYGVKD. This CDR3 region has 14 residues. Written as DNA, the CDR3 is TGTGCCATCAGTGAGTACGAGGGAAGCACTGAAGCTTTCTTT. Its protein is CAISEYEGSTEAFF.

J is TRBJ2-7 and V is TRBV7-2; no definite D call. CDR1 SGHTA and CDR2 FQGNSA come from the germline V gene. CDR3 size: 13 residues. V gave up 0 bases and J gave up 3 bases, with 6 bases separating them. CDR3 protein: CASSLAPNYEQYF. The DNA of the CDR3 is TGTGCCAGCAGCTTAGCACCTAACTACGAGCAGTACTTC.

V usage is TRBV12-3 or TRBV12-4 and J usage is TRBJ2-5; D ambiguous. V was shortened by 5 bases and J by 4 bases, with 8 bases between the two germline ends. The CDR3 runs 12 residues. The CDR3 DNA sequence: TGTGCCAGCAGTCAGAGTAGAGAGACCCAGTACTTC. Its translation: CASSQSRETQYF.

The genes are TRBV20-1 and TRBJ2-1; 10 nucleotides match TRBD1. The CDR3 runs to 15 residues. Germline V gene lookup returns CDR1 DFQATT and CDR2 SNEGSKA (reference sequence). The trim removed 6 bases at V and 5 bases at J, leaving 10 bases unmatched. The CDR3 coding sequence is TGCAGTGCCTCTACCCCCGGGACAGGGGACAATGAGCAGTTCTTC. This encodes CSASTPGTGDNEQFF.

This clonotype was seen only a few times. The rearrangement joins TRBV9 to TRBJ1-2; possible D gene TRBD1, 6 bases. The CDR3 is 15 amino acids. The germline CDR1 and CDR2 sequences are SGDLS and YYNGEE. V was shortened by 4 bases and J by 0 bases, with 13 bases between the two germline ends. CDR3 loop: CASSLRQAANYGYTF. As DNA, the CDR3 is TGTGCCAGCAGCCTAAGACAGGCCGCTAACTATGGCTACACCTTC.

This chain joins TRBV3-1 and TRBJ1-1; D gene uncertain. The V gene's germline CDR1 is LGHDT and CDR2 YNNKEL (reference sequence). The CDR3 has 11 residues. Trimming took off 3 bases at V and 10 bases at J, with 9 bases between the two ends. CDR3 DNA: TGTGCCAGCAGCCACGAAGGCGTAGCTTTCTTT. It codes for CASSHEGVAFF.

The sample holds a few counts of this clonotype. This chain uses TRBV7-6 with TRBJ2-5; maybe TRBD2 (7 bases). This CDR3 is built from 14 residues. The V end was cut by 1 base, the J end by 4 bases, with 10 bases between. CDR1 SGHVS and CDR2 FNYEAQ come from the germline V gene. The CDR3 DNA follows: TGTGCCAGCAGCTTAGTCGGGGGGCTAGAGACCCAGTACTTC. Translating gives CASSLVGGLETQYF.

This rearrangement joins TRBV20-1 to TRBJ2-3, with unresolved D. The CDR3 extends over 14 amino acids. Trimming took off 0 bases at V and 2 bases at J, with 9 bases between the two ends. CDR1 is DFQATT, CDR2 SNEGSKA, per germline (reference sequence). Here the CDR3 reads CSARDPVVTDTQYF. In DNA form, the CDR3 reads TGCAGTGCTAGAGATCCGGTGGTCACAGATACGCAGTATTTT.

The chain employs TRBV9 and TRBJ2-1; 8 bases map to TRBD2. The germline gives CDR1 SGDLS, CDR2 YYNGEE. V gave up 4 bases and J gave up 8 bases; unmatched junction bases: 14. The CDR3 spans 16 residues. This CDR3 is CASSTRGTSAGYEQFF. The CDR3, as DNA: TGTGCCAGCAGCACCAGAGGGACTAGTGCTGGCTATGAGCAGTTCTTC.

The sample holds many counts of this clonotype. The CDR3 nucleotides are TGTGCCAGCAGACCGGGACTCATAACCCACAATGAGCAGTTCTTC. Its protein is CASRPGLITHNEQFF. The chain employs TRBV12-3 or TRBV12-4 and TRBJ2-1; tentatively, D is TRBD2 (6 bases). The length of the CDR3 is 15 residues. Trimming removed 6 bases at V and 5 bases at J, with 17 bases between.

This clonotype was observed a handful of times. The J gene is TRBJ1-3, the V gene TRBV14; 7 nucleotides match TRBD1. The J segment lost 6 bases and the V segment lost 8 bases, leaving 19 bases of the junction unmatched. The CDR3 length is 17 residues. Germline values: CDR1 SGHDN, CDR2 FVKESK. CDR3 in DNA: TGTGCCAGCCACGGGGACAGAGAGACTCTTTGGGAAAACACCATATATTTT. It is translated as CASHGDRETLWENTIYF.

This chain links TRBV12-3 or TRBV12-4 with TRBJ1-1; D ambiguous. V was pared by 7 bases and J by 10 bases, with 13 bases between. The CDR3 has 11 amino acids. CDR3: CASTNPAGAFF. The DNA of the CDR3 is TGTGCCAGCACCAACCCCGCGGGAGCTTTCTTT.

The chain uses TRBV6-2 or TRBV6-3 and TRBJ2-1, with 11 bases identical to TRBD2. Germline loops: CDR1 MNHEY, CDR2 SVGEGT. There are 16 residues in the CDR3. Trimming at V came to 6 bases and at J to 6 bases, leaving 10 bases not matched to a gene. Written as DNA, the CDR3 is TGTGCCAGCAGGCCCCATAGCGGGAGGGCGGGCAATGAGCAGTTCTTC. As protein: CASRPHSGRAGNEQFF.

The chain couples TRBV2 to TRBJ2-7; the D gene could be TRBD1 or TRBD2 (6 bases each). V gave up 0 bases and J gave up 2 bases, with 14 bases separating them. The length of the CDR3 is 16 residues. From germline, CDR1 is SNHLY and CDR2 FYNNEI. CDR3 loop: CASSEAGGAGAYEQYF. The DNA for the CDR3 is TGTGCCAGCAGTGAAGCGGGGGGTGCAGGGGCCTACGAGCAGTACTTC.